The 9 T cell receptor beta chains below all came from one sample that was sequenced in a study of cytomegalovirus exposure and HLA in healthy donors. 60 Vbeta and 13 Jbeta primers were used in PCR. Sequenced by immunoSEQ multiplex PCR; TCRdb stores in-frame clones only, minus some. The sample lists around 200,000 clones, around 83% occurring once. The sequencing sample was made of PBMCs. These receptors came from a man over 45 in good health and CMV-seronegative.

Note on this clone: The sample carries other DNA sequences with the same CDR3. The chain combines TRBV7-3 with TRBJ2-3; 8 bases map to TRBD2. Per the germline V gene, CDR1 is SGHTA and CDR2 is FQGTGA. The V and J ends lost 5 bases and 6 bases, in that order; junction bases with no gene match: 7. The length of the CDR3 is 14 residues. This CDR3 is CASSPGSGGDTQYF. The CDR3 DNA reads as TGTGCCAGCAGCCCCGGGAGCGGGGGCGATACGCAGTATTTT.

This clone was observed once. The CDR3 region has the DNA TGTGCCAGCAGTCTCCAGGGGAACGTCCTGACTTTC. Amino acid sequence: CASSLQGNVLTF. The rearrangement joins TRBV7-2 to TRBJ2-6; a possible D gene is TRBD1 (6 bases). V lost 6 bases to trimming and J lost 10 bases, with 10 bases between them. CDR3 length equals 12 residues. CDR1 is SGHTA, CDR2 FQGNSA, per germline. The full variable domain, rest sourced from reference TRBV7-2 and TRBJ2-6, is GAGVSQSPSNKVTEKGKDVELRCDPISGHTALYWYRQSLGQGLEFLIYFQGNSAPDKSGLPSDRFSAERTGGSVSTLTIQRTQQEDSAVYLCASSLQGNVLTFGAGSRLTVL.

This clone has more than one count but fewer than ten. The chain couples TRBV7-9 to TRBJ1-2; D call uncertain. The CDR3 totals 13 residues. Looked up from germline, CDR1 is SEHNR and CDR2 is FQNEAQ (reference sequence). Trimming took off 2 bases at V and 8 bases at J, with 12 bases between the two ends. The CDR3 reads CASSLWGEKGYTF. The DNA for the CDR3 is TGTGCCAGCAGCTTATGGGGAGAGAAGGGCTACACCTTC. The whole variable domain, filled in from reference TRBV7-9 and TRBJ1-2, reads DTGVSQNPRHKITKRGQNVTFRCDPISEHNRLYWYRQTLGQGPEFLTYFQNEAQLEKSRLLSDRFSAERPKGSFSTLEIQRTEQGDSAMYLCASSLWGEKGYTFGSGTRLTVV.

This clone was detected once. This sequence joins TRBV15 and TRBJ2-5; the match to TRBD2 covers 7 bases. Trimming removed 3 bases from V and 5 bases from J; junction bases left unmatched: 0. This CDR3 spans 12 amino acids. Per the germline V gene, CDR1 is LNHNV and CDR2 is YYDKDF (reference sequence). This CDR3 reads CATSSSGETQYF. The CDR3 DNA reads TGTGCCACCAGCAGTAGCGGGGAGACCCAGTACTTC. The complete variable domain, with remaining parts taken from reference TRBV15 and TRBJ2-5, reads DAMVIQNPRYQVTQFGKPVTLSCSQTLNHNVMYWYQQKSSQAPKLLFHYYDKDFNNEADTPDNFQSRRPNTSFCFLDIRSPGLGDTAMYLCATSSSGETQYFGPGTRLLVL.

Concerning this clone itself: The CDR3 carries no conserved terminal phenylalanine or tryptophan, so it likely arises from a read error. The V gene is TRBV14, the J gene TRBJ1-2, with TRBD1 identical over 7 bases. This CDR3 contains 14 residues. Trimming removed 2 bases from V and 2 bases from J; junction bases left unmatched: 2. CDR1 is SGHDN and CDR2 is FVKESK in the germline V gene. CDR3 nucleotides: TGTGCCAGCAGCCAACAACAGGGGAACTATGGCTACACCCTC. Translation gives CASSQQQGNYGYTL.

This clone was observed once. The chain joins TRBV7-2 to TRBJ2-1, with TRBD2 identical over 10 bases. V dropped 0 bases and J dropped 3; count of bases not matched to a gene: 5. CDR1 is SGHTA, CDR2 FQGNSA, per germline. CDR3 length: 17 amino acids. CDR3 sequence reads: CASSLAGVAGGYNEQFF. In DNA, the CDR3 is TGTGCCAGCAGCTTAGCGGGAGTAGCGGGGGGCTACAATGAGCAGTTCTTC.

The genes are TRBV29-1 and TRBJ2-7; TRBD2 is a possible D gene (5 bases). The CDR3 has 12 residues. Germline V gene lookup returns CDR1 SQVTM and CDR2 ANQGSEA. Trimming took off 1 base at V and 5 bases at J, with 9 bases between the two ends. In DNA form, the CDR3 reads TGCAGCGTTGAAGGGCAGACTAACGAGCAGTACTTC. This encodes CSVEGQTNEQYF.

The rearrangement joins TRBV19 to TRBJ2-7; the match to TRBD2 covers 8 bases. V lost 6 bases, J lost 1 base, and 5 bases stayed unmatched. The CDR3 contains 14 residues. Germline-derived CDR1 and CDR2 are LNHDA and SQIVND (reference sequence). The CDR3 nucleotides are TGTGCCAGTAGCATCACTAGCGGTTCCTACGAGCAGTACTTC. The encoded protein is CASSITSGSYEQYF.

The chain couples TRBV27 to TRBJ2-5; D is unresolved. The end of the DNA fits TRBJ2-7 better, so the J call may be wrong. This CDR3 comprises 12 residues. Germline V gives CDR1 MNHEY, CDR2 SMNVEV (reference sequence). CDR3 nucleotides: TGTGCCAGCAACTACGGTCGCTACGAGCAGTACTTC. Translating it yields CASNYGRYEQYF.